These 22 T cell receptor beta chains came from one sample sequenced in a study of tissue T cells after allogeneic stem cell transplantation. Generated by immunoSEQ multiplex PCR, the TCRdb table keeps only in-frame clones and is missing some. Of some 3,900 clones in the sample, about 50% were seen once. The time point is: mouse harvest day 7 after allogeneic transplant. Tail vein injection delivered 10^7 T-cell-depleted bone marrow cells and 10^6 splenic CD5+ T cells. Material for sequencing was lymph node tissue. The receptor set was obtained from a female BALB/c mouse given C57BL/6 T cells with graft-versus-host disease after an allogeneic hematopoietic cell transplant.

Within the sample, this clone is large. Mouse gene names apply. The DNA ends 1 residue before the CDR3 does, and the rest of the CDR3 is filled in from the germline J gene. The chain uses TRBV29 and TRBJ2-1; TRBD1 matches at 7 bases. The V segment lost 6 bases and the J segment 4 bases; nucleotides outside the gene matches: 3. The germline CDR1 and CDR2 sequences are MSHET and SYDVDS. CDR3 size: 13 residues. The CDR3 bases that were read are TGTGCTAGCAGCCGGGACAGATATGCTGAGCAGTTC. Its translation is CASSRDRYAEQF. The entire CDR3 sequence reads CASSRDRYAEQFF.

On this clone: The gene names given are mouse names. The CDR3 is CAWSLRGLDNERLFF. CDR3 DNA (partial): TGTGCCTGGAGTCTAAGGGGGCTGGACAACGAAAGATTATTT. The V gene is TRBV31, the J gene TRBJ1-4, with 7 nucleotides matching TRBD1. Read data end 1 residue before the CDR3 end; the end is taken from the germline J gene. Losses at the gene ends were 0 bases for V and 4 bases for J; bases not matched to a gene: 5. CDR1 and CDR2 (germline): GKSSPN, SITVG. CDR3 length: 15 residues.

A note on this clone: Genes and germline are mouse. The read ends 1 residue early relative to the CDR3; the germline J gene fills the gap. The chain recombines TRBV23 with TRBJ2-3; the table's TRBD2 call for D was not verified on the DNA. This CDR3 has 15 amino acids. Germline loops: CDR1 KGHTA, CDR2 FQNQQP. The CDR3 here is CSSSPTGGGAETLYF. The sequenced part of the CDR3 DNA is TGCTCCAGCAGCCCGACTGGGGGTGGCGCAGAAACGCTGTAT.

A remark on this clone: Mouse gene names and germline throughout. The read finishes 1 residue shy of the CDR3 end, and the germline J gene is used to complete it. The rearrangement joins TRBV12-1 to TRBJ2-7; 10 nucleotides agree with TRBD2. CDR1 and CDR2 (germline): SGHSN, HYEKVE. The CDR3 runs to 14 residues. Trimming at V came to 0 bases and at J to 7 bases, leaving 5 bases not matched to a gene. This CDR3 reads CASSLAGGALEQYF. Partial CDR3 DNA: TGTGCCAGCTCTCTCGCTGGGGGGGCGCTCGAACAGTAC.

By share of the sample, this clone is medium-sized. The gene names given are mouse names. The covered CDR3 bases are TGTGCCAGCAGCCTCGTACAGGGGGGGGAACAGTAC. Translation gives CASSLVQGGEQY. The whole CDR3 sequence reads CASSLVQGGEQYF. This chain connects TRBV3 to TRBJ2-7; D might be TRBD1 (8 bases). The read ends 1 residue shy of where the CDR3 ends; the end is completed using the germline J gene. The CDR3 extends over 13 amino acids. Germline V gives CDR1 SNHLY, CDR2 FYNGKV (reference sequence). V was shortened by 5 bases and J by 7 bases, with 15 bases between the two germline ends.

Details on this clone: Mouse gene names apply. The DNA ends 1 residue before the CDR3 does, and the rest of the CDR3 is filled in from the germline J gene. V gene TRBV13-1 combines with J gene TRBJ2-1; D not certain. Trimming took off 3 bases at V and 0 bases at J, with 7 bases between the two ends. CDR1 and CDR2 (germline): NSHNY, SYGAGN. This CDR3 is 14 amino acids long. The covered CDR3 bases are TGTGCCAGCAGTGTCAAATATAACTATGCTGAGCAGTTC. Translated, it gives CASSVKYNYAEQF. The full-length CDR3 reads as CASSVKYNYAEQFF.

Of note for this clone: Gene names and germline match the mouse. The CDR3 end lies 1 residue beyond the end of the read and is filled in from the germline J gene. The genes are TRBV26 and TRBJ2-7; the D gene is possibly TRBD1 (5 bases). Germline V gene sequence: CDR1 KGHPV, CDR2 FQNQEV (reference sequence). V lost 4 bases to trimming and J lost 7 bases, with 14 bases between them. This CDR3 is built from 13 residues. The CDR3 loop is CASSRSGRREQYF. The part of the CDR3 DNA that was read is TGTGCCAGCAGTCGGTCAGGGAGAAGGGAACAGTAC.

As regards this clone: The junction differs from germline at one of its ends, possibly a read error. Gene labels here are mouse ones. The DNA ends 1 residue before the CDR3 does, and the rest of the CDR3 is filled in from the germline J gene. The chain employs TRBV13-3 and TRBJ1-6; no reliable D call. TRBJ1-6 is an ORF, with its function uncertain. CDR3 length: 14 residues. CDR1 is NNHDY, CDR2 SYVADS, per germline. CDR3 DNA (partial): TGTGCCACCAGTGAAACATCCCCTAATTCGCCCCTCTAC. This gives the protein CATSETSPNSPLY. The entire CDR3 protein reads CATSETSPNSPLYF.

Relative to its sample, this clone is large (0.1 to 1%). Gene names and germline match the mouse. The read halts 1 residue ahead of the CDR3 end, with the missing end drawn from the germline J gene. The rearrangement links TRBV3 to TRBJ2-1; perhaps TRBD1 as D (6 bases). CDR3 length equals 14 residues. Germline V gives CDR1 SNHLY, CDR2 FYNGKV (reference sequence). Trimming left V 5 bases short and J 3 bases short, with 11 bases between. The CDR3 DNA, read in part, is TGTGCCAGCAGCGGCCGGGACATCTATGCTGAGCAGTTC. Its protein product is CASSGRDIYAEQF. The full CDR3 sequence reads CASSGRDIYAEQFF.

Of note for this clone: Gene names and germline match the mouse. The read ends 1 residue before the CDR3 terminus; that terminus is restored from the germline J gene. The J gene is TRBJ2-5, the V gene TRBV26, with 9 bases matching TRBD1. V was clipped by 6 bases and J by 5 bases; unmatched bases: 6. CDR3 length equals 14 residues. CDR1 and CDR2 from the germline V gene are KGHPV and FQNQEV (reference sequence). CDR3 DNA, as far as it was read: TGTGCCAGCAGCCCGACAGGGGGGGGAGACACCCAGTAC. Translating it yields CASSPTGGGDTQY. The complete CDR3 reads CASSPTGGGDTQYF.

On this clone itself: Any gene name here is a mouse gene name. The read halts 1 residue ahead of the CDR3 end, with the missing end drawn from the germline J gene. The J gene is TRBJ2-2, the V gene TRBV30; 11 bases are a match to TRBD1. The CDR3 covers 15 residues. The germline CDR1 and CDR2 sequences are SQVVS and ANEGSEA. V gave up 5 bases and J gave up 1 base; unmatched junction bases: 3. The CDR3 loop reads CSSPGTGGNTGQLYF. The DNA read from the CDR3 is TGTAGTTCTCCAGGGACAGGGGGAAACACCGGGCAGCTCTAC.

This clone was seen only a few times. Mouse names are used for the genes. The read terminates 1 residue before the CDR3 end, so the remaining end is supplied by the germline J gene. This chain connects TRBV16 to TRBJ2-4; D call uncertain. The CDR3 loop spans 14 amino acids. The germline V gene encodes CDR1 SGHSA and CDR2 FRNQAP. The V and J ends lost 0 bases and 0 bases respectively, with 4 bases between them. The CDR3 bases that were read are TGTGCAAGCAGCTTAGATAACAGTCAAAACACCTTGTAC. Protein: CASSLDNSQNTLY. The CDR3 in its entirety is CASSLDNSQNTLYF.

About this clone itself: The gene names here belong to mouse. The read halts 1 residue ahead of the CDR3 end, with the missing end drawn from the germline J gene. The chain combines TRBV29 with TRBJ1-6; D is undetermined. TRBJ1-6 is designated an ORF whose function remains uncertain. V was clipped by 5 bases and J by 0 bases, with 11 bases between them. Germline-derived CDR1 and CDR2 are MSHET and SYDVDS. This CDR3 is 16 amino acids long. CDR3 loop: CASSPARVSYNSPLYF. The CDR3 bases that were read are TGTGCTAGCAGTCCCGCACGGGTTTCCTATAATTCGCCCCTCTAC.

As regards this clone: Mouse gene names and germline throughout. The read is 1 residue too short to cover the CDR3 end, so that end is filled in from the germline J gene. This chain joins TRBV16 and TRBJ2-3; D gene unclear. V lost 3 bases and J lost 2, with 9 bases in between. This CDR3 is built from 14 residues. Germline assignment: CDR1 SGHSA and CDR2 FRNQAP. The CDR3 spells CASSLGGFAETLYF. The CDR3 DNA, read in part, is TGTGCAAGCAGCTTGGGAGGGTTTGCAGAAACGCTGTAT.

With regard to this clone: Gene names follow the mouse nomenclature. The CDR3 end falls 1 residue outside the read, so it is completed with the germline J gene. J is TRBJ2-7 and V is TRBV19, with 11 bases aligning to TRBD2. This CDR3 region has 14 residues. Trimming cost V 3 bases and J 5 bases; bases outside gene matches: 4. Germline values: CDR1 FNHDT, CDR2 SITEND (reference sequence). Here the CDR3 reads CASSKLGGLDEQYF. The CDR3 bases that were read are TGTGCCAGCAGTAAACTGGGGGGGCTGGATGAACAGTAC.

To note about this clone: Gene names are mouse gene names. The read ends 1 residue before the CDR3 terminus; that terminus is restored from the germline J gene. V and J are TRBV12-1 and TRBJ2-1, with D possibly being TRBD2 (6 bases). The CDR3 consists of 14 residues. The germline CDR1 and CDR2 sequences are SGHSN and HYEKVE. V was trimmed by 1 base and J by 3 bases, leaving 9 bases between them. This CDR3 reads CASSLLGGYAEQFF. CDR3 DNA (partial): TGTGCCAGCTCTCTACTGGGAGGCTATGCTGAGCAGTTC.

By its share, this clone is medium-sized. Genes and germline are mouse. The CDR3 goes on 1 residue after the read ends, and that part is filled in from the germline J gene. The V call is TRBV31, the J call TRBJ2-4; 10 positions agree with TRBD2. CDR1 is GKSSPN and CDR2 is SITVG in the germline V gene. V trimming: 1 base; J trimming: 1 base; junction bases outside the gene matches: 2. This CDR3 comprises 15 residues. The covered CDR3 bases are TGTGCCTGGAGTCGGACTGGGGGCCGTCAAAACACCTTGTAC. Amino acids: CAWSRTGGRQNTLY. The whole CDR3 protein is CAWSRTGGRQNTLYF.

In the case of this clone: The gene names here belong to mouse. The read falls 1 residue short of the CDR3 end, and the missing part is taken from the germline J gene. V usage is TRBV23 and J usage is TRBJ2-7; TRBD2, the table's D call, was not compared with the DNA. The CDR3 sequence is 15 residues long. Germline loops: CDR1 KGHTA, CDR2 FQNQQP. This CDR3 reads CSSSTLWGGSYEQYF. The CDR3 bases that were read are TGCTCCAGCAGTACCCTCTGGGGGGGCTCCTATGAACAGTAC.

This clone occurred a few times. Each gene name is a mouse one. The CDR3 goes on 1 residue after the read ends, and that part is filled in from the germline J gene. The J gene is TRBJ1-1, the V gene TRBV26; tentative D call: TRBD1 (5 bases). V was pared by 1 base and J by 6 bases, with 12 bases between. CDR3 length: 14 residues. CDR1 and CDR2 from the germline V gene are KGHPV and FQNQEV (reference sequence). CDR3: CASSLYEGPAEVFF. The DNA read from the CDR3 is TGTGCCAGCAGTCTGTACGAGGGGCCGGCAGAAGTCTTC.

As for this clone: Mouse gene names apply. The sequenced fragment ends 1 residue before the CDR3 boundary, so the rest is inferred from the germline J gene. The chain recombines TRBV5 with TRBJ2-5, with a tentative D call TRBD2 (6 bases). Germline assignment: CDR1 LGHNA and CDR2 YNLKQL (reference sequence). Trimming pared 0 bases from V and 4 bases from J, leaving 8 bases between. There are 14 residues in the CDR3. CDR3 residues: CASSQDGGEDTQYF. Incomplete CDR3 DNA: TGTGCCAGCAGCCAAGATGGGGGAGAAGACACCCAGTAC.

In its sample, this clone was seen once. Germline and genes: mouse. Coverage ceases 1 residue before the CDR3 finishes, and the germline J gene fills in the end. This chain joins TRBV13-1 and TRBJ2-7; 14 nucleotides line up with TRBD2. There are 15 residues in the CDR3. V trimming: 10 bases; J trimming: 6 bases; junction bases outside the gene matches: 12. The germline V gene has CDR1 NSHNY and CDR2 SYGAGN. Incomplete CDR3 DNA: TGTGCCTGCTGTGATGGGGGACTGGGGGGGCTTGAACAGTAC. Translated: CACCDGGLGGLEQY. In full, the CDR3 reads CACCDGGLGGLEQYF.

As to this clone: Here the gene names and germline are mouse. Coverage ceases 1 residue before the CDR3 finishes, and the germline J gene fills in the end. The J gene is TRBJ2-4, the V gene TRBV12-2; D is uncertain. Germline CDR1 is SGHLS and CDR2 is HYDKME. The CDR3 runs to 14 residues. Trimming shortened V by 0 bases and J by 0 bases, and 6 bases separated the two germline ends. CDR3 bases read: TGTGCCAGCTCTCTCGGGTCTAGTCAAAACACCTTGTAC. Its translation: CASSLGSSQNTLY. The full CDR3 reads CASSLGSSQNTLYF.